The 4 T cell receptor beta chains in this list originate from one sample, sequenced in a study of blood T cell repertoires in COVID-19. Clones were read by immunoSEQ multiplex PCR, and TCRdb kept only the in-frame ones, dropping some. The profile shows 180,000 or so clones, around 80% of them singletons. Sequencing was performed on PBMCs or T cells enriched from blood (not recorded which). The receptors were sampled from a middle-aged man who had recovered from COVID-19.

This clone appeared a single time. This sequence joins TRBV9 and TRBJ2-2; tentatively, D is TRBD2 (6 bases). Germline CDR1 and CDR2: SGDLS and YYNGEE. Trimming removed 6 bases from V and 4 bases from J, with 13 bases in between. The length of the CDR3 is 14 residues. The DNA of the CDR3 is TGTGCCAGCACGAGCGGGTTGTCCACCGGGGAGCTGTTTTTT. Translating it yields CASTSGLSTGELFF.

The J gene is TRBJ2-7, the V gene TRBV5-4, with TRBD2 identical over 7 bases. The CDR3 covers 15 residues. Losses at the gene ends were 4 bases for V and 5 bases for J; bases not matched to a gene: 12. CDR1 is SGHNT, CDR2 YYREEE, per germline (reference sequence). CDR3 bases: TGTGCCAGCAGCCCCAGGCTAGCGGCAGGGCACGAGCAGTACTTC. It encodes CASSPRLAAGHEQYF.

This rearrangement joins TRBV28 to TRBJ2-3; possibly TRBD2 for D (5 bases). Germline lookup yields CDR1 MDHEN and CDR2 SYDVKM. The CDR3 is 15 residues long. The V gene lost 5 bases and the J gene lost 8 bases, with 20 bases spanning the gap. The DNA of the CDR3 is TGTGCCAGCAGTCTGACCAACTCGGGATTACCTACGCAGTATTTT. Its protein is CASSLTNSGLPTQYF.

The genes are TRBV27 and TRBJ2-1; weak D call: TRBD2 (6 bases). Germline CDR1 MNHEY, CDR2 SMNVEV (reference sequence). There are 15 residues in the CDR3. V was cut by 5 bases and J by 4 bases, with 15 bases left in between. The CDR3, as DNA: TGTGCCAGCAGTGGAGGGGAGACCCTTTACAATGAGCAGTTCTTC. It specifies CASSGGETLYNEQFF.